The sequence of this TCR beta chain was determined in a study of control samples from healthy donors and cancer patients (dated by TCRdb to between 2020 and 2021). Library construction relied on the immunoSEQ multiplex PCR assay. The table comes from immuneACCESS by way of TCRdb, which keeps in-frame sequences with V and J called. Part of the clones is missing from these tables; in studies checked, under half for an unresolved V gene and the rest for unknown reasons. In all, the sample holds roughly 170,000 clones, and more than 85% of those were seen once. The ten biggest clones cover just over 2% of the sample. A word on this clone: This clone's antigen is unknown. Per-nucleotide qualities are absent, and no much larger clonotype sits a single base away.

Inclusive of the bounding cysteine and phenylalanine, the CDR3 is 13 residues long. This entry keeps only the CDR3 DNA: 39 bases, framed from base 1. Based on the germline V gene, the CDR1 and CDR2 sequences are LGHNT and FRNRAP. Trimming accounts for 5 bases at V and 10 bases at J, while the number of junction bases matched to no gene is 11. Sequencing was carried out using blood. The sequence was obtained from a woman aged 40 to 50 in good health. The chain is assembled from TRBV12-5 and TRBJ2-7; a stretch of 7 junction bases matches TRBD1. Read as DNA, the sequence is TGTGCTAGTGGTCTCGGAGTAGGGACAGCCCAGTACTTC. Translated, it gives CASGLGVGTAQYF.